Detailed here is one T cell receptor (beta chain). Its cognate antigen is unknown. The data belong to a study of T cells in tumors after PD-1 blockade. As for the study in general: No patient had prior checkpoint blockade, systemic immunosuppression, or radiotherapy within 4 weeks. Each patient got pembrolizumab 200 mg every 3 weeks or cemiplimab 350 mg every 2 weeks. Daily vismodegib 150 mg continued in a subset of anti-PD-1-treated patients. The study, taken as a whole, reports: Some novel exhausted tumor clones appeared in pre-treatment blood, suggesting peripheral recruitment.

Data came from immunoSEQ multiplex PCR; TCRdb stores just in-frame clones and leaves some out. The data show about 59,000 clones, roughly 77% seen once. This specimen was PBMCs, taken before anti-PD-1 treatment. The receptor's source is a human donor with basal cell carcinoma.

CDR3 residues: CAWSRTVNNEQFF. The CDR3 DNA is TGTGCCTGGAGTCGCACGGTCAACAATGAGCAGTTCTTC. V gene TRBV30 combines with J gene TRBJ2-1; D gene unclear. V was pared by 2 bases and J by 5 bases, with 10 bases between. Per the germline V gene, CDR1 is GTSNPN and CDR2 is SVGIG (reference sequence). The CDR3 contains 13 residues.